A single sample gave rise to the 9 T cell receptor beta chains below, sequenced in a study of blood T cell repertoires in COVID-19. Clones were read by immunoSEQ multiplex PCR, and TCRdb kept only the in-frame ones, dropping some. The sample yields 350,000 to 400,000 clones, 89% seen once. The material sequenced was peripheral blood. The source is a woman aged 25-40 years with COVID-19, enrolled during active disease.

J is TRBJ1-1 and V is TRBV4-3, with D possibly matching TRBD1 (6 bases). Germline assignment: CDR1 LGHNA and CDR2 YSLEER. V lost 5 bases and J 1 base, leaving 14 bases between the germline ends. This CDR3 contains 15 residues. The CDR3 region is CASSSTGTQNTEAFF. CDR3 coding DNA: TGCGCCAGCAGCTCCACCGGGACACAGAACACTGAAGCTTTCTTT.

CDR3 DNA sequence: TGTGCCACCAGTGAAGCAGGGATCACTGAAGCTTTCTTT. Residues: CATSEAGITEAFF. V usage is TRBV24-1 and J usage is TRBJ1-1; maybe TRBD1 (5 bases). V was shortened by 4 bases and J by 4 bases, with 9 bases between the two germline ends. Germline CDR1 and CDR2: KGHDR and SFDVKD. This CDR3 contains 13 residues.

This clone was found a few times. The rearrangement uses TRBV7-2 and TRBJ1-6; D may be TRBD1 (6 bases). Trimming stripped 3 bases from V and 0 bases from J, with 18 bases between. CDR3 length: 19 residues. CDR1 is SGHTA, CDR2 FQGNSA, per germline. The CDR3: CASSLIGTLTSSYNSPLHF. The CDR3 bases are TGTGCCAGCAGCTTGATCGGGACACTGACGAGCTCCTATAATTCACCCCTCCACTTT.

This sequence joins TRBV7-2 and TRBJ2-2; 8 bases match TRBD1. Trimming took 0 bases from V and 1 from J; bases not matched to a gene: 1. The CDR3 has 16 residues. Germline values: CDR1 SGHTA, CDR2 FQGNSA. CDR3: CASSLAGTGNTGELFF. In DNA, the CDR3 is TGTGCCAGCAGCTTAGCCGGGACAGGGAACACCGGGGAGCTGTTTTTT. The variable domain in full, with the rest retrieved from reference TRBV7-2 and TRBJ2-2, is GAGVSQSPSNKVTEKGKDVELRCDPISGHTALYWYRQSLGQGLEFLIYFQGNSAPDKSGLPSDRFSAERTGGSVSTLTIQRTQQEDSAVYLCASSLAGTGNTGELFFGEGSRLTVL.

This chain connects TRBV7-2 to TRBJ2-3, with 10 positions matching TRBD2. The CDR3 has 17 amino acids. Trimming at V came to 5 bases and at J to 5 bases, leaving 13 bases not matched to a gene. The V gene's germline CDR1 is SGHTA and CDR2 FQGNSA. The chain's CDR3 is CASSHQTSGRAIDTQYF. Here the CDR3 DNA reads TGTGCCAGCAGCCATCAGACCAGCGGGAGGGCCATAGATACGCAGTATTTT.

In this sample, this clone turned up a few times. The V gene is TRBV5-5, the J gene TRBJ2-7; TRBD1 matches 7 bases. The CDR3 covers 14 residues. Germline CDR1 reads SGHKS; CDR2 reads YYEKEE (reference sequence). Germline trimming cut 3 bases from V and 3 bases from J; bases unmatched to any gene: 6. The CDR3 loop reads CASSSPGQNYEQYF. The CDR3 DNA reads TGTGCCAGCAGCTCTCCGGGACAGAACTACGAGCAGTACTTC.

The gene calls are TRBV19 and TRBJ1-5; 7 nucleotides agree with TRBD1. This CDR3 is built from 12 residues. CDR1 LNHDA and CDR2 SQIVND come from the germline V gene (reference sequence). J lost 6 bases, V lost 7 bases, and 3 bases had no gene match. The CDR3 coding sequence is TGTGCCAGTACACAGGGGTTTCAGCCCCAGCATTTT. Translating it yields CASTQGFQPQHF.

This clone was seen a few times. This chain connects TRBV18 to TRBJ1-2; 10 bases match TRBD1. The CDR3 sequence is 13 residues long. Germline trimming cut 4 bases from V and 6 bases from J; bases unmatched to any gene: 2. The V gene's germline CDR1 is KGHSH and CDR2 LQKENI. The CDR3 is CASSLGTGDGYTF. Here the CDR3 DNA reads TGTGCCAGCTCACTGGGGACAGGGGATGGCTACACCTTC.

The chain links TRBV2 to TRBJ1-1, with 7 bases matching TRBD1. The CDR3 is made up of 13 amino acids. Germline loops: CDR1 SNHLY, CDR2 FYNNEI. The junction had 9 bases not matched to a gene; V was cut back by 10 bases and J by 4 bases. The CDR3 protein is CATTGEVGTEAFF. Here the CDR3 DNA reads TGTGCCACTACAGGGGAGGTCGGCACTGAAGCTTTCTTT. Full variable domain (rest looked up from reference TRBV2 and TRBJ1-1): EPEVTQTPSHQVTQMGQEVILRCVPISNHLYFYWYRQILGQKVEFLVSFYNNEISEKSEIFDDQFSVERPDGSNFTLKIRSTKLEDSAMYFCATTGEVGTEAFFGQGTRLTVV.